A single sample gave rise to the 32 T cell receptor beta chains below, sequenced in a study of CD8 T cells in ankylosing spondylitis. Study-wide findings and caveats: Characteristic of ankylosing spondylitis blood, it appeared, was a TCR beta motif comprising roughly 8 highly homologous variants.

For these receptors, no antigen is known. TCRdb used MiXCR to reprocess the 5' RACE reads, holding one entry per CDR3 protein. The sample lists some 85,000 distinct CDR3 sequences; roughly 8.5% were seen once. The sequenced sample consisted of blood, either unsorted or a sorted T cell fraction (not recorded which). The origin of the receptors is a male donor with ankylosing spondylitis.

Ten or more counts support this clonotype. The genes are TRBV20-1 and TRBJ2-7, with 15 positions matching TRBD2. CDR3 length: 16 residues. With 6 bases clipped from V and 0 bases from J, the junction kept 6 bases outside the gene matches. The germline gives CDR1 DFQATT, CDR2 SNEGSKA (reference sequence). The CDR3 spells CSAPGTSGRFSYEQYF. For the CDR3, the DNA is TGCAGTGCGCCCGGGACTAGCGGGAGGTTCTCCTACGAGCAGTACTTC.

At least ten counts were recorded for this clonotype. The CDR3 coding sequence is TGCGCCAGCAGTAAGGGCTACAATGAGCAGTTCTTC. Translating gives CASSKGYNEQFF. This sequence joins TRBV10-1 and TRBJ2-1; no clear D gene. V was shortened by 5 bases and J by 3 bases, with 5 bases between the two germline ends. Germline CDR1 and CDR2: WNHNN and SYGVQD (reference sequence). The CDR3 runs to 12 residues.

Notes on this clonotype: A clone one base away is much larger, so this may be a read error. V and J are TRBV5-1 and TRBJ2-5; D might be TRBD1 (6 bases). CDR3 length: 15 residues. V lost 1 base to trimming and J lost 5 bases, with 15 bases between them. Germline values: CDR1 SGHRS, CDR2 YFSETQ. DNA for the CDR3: TGCGCCAGCAGCTTGAACTCCGGGACACCCGAGACCCAGTACTTC. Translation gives CASSLNSGTPETQYF.

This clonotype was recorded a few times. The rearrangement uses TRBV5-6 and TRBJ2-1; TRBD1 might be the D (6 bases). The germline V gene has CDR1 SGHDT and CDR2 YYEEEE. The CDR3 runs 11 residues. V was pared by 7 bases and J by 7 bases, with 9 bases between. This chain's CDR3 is CASGTGNEQFF. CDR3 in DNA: TGTGCCAGCGGTACAGGGAATGAGCAGTTCTTC.

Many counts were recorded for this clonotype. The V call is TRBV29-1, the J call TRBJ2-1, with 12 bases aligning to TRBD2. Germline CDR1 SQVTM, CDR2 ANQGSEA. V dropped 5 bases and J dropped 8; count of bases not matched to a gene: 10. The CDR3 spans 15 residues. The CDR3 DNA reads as TGCAGCGTTATGAGTCTAGCGGGAGGGCCACATGAGCAGTTCTTC. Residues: CSVMSLAGGPHEQFF.

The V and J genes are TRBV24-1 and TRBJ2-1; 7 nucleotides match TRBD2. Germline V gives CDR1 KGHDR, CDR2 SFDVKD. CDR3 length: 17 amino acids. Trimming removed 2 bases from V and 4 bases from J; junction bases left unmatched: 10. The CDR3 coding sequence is TGTGCCACCAGTGATTCGGAGTGGCTAGCGGCATACAATGAGCAGTTCTTC. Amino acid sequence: CATSDSEWLAAYNEQFF.

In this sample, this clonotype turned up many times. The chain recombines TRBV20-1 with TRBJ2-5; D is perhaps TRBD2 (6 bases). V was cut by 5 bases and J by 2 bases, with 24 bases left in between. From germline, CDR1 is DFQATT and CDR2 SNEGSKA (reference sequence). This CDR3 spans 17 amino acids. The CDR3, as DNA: TGCAGTGCTGGAGGTCGAACCAGGGAGGCCATTCAAGAGACCCAGTACTTC. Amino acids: CSAGGRTREAIQETQYF.

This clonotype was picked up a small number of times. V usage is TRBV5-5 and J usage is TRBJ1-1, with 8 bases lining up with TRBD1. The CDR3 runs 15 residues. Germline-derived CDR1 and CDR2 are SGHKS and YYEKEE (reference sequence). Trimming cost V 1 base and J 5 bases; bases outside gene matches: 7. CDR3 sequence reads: CASSLSQGARTEAFF. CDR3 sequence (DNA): TGTGCCAGCAGCTTGTCGCAGGGGGCGAGAACTGAAGCTTTCTTT.

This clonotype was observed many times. Written as DNA, the CDR3 is TGTGCCAGCAGCGTACTCGGGACTAGCGCAAACAATGAGCAGTTCTTC. Translated: CASSVLGTSANNEQFF. The chain uses TRBV7-9 and TRBJ2-1; TRBD2 aligns across 10 bases. V shed 5 bases, J shed 5 bases, and the junction held 9 bases outside the gene matches. Germline values: CDR1 SEHNR, CDR2 FQNEAQ (reference sequence). The CDR3 runs 16 residues.

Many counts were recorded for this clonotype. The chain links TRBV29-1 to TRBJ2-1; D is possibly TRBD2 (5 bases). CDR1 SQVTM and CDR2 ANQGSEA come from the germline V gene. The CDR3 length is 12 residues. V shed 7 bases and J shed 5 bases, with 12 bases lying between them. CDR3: CSGRTGDNEQFF. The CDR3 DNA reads TGCAGCGGCCGGACTGGGGACAATGAGCAGTTCTTC.

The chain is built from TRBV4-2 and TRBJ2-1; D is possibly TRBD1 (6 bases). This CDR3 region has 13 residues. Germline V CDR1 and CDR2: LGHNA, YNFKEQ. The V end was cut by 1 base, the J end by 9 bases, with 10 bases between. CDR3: CASSQGEGVEQFF. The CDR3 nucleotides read TGTGCCAGCAGCCAAGGAGAGGGGGTTGAGCAGTTCTTC.

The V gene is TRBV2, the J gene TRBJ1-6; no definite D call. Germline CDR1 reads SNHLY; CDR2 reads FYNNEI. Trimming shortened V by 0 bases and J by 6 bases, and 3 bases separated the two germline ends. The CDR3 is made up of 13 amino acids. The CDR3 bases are TGTGCCAGCAGTGAAGCAGTTAATTCACCCCTCCACTTT. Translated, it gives CASSEAVNSPLHF.

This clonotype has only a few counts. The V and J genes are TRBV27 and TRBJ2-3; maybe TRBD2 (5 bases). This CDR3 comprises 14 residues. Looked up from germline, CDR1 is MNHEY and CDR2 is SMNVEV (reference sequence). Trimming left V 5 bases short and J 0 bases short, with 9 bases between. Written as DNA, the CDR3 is TGTGCCAGCAGTCCTAGGGAGAGCACAGATACGCAGTATTTT. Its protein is CASSPRESTDTQYF.

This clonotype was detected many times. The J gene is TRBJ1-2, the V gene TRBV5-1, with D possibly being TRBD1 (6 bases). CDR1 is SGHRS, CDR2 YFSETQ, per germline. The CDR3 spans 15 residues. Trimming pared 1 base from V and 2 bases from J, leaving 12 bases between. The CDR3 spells CASSLNRDVNYGYTF. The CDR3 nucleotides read TGCGCCAGCAGCTTGAACAGGGATGTCAACTATGGCTACACCTTC. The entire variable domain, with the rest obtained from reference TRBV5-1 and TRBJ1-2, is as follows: KAGVTQTPRYLIKTRGQQVTLSCSPISGHRSVSWYQQTPGQGLQFLFEYFSETQRNKGNFPGRFSGRQFSNSRSEMNVSTLELGDSALYLCASSLNRDVNYGYTFGSGTRLTVV.

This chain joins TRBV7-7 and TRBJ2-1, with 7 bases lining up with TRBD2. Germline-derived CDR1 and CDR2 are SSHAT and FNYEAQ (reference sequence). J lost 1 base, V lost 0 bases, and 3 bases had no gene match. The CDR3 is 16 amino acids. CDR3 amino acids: CASSLALGGSYNEQFF. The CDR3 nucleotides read TGTGCCAGCAGCTTAGCGCTGGGAGGGTCCTACAATGAGCAGTTCTTC.

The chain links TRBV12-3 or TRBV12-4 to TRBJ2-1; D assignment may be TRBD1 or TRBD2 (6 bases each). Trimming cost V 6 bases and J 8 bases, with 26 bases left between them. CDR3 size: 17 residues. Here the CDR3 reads CASSGSRDTSRGDEQFF. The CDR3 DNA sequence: TGTGCCAGCAGCGGGAGCCGGGACACGTCCCGTGGCGATGAGCAGTTCTTC.

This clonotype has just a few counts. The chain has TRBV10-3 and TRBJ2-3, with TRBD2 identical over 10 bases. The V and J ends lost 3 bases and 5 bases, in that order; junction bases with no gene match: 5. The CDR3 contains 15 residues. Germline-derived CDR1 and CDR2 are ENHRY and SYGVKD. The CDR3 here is CAISDLAGEVDTQYF. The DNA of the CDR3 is TGTGCCATCAGTGACCTAGCGGGAGAAGTAGATACGCAGTATTTT.

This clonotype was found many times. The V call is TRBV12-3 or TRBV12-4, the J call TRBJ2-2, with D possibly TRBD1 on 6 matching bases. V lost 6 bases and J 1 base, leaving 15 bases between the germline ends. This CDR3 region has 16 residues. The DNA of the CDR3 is TGTGCCAGCAGCCCTACCGGGACAATGAACACCGGGGAGCTGTTTTTT. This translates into CASSPTGTMNTGELFF.

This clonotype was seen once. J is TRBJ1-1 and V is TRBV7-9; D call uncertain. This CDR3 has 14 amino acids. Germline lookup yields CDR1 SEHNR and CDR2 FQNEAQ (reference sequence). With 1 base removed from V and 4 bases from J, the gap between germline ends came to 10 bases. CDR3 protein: CASSLGRRVTEAFF. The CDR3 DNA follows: TGTGCCAGCAGCTTAGGAAGGCGGGTCACTGAAGCTTTCTTT.

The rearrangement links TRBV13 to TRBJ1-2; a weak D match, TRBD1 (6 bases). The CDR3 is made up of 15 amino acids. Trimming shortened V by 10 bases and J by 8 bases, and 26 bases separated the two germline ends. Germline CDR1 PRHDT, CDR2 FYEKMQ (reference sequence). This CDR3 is CATGAGYVAGGGYTF. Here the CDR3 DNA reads TGTGCCACGGGGGCAGGCTATGTGGCGGGTGGCGGCTACACCTTC.

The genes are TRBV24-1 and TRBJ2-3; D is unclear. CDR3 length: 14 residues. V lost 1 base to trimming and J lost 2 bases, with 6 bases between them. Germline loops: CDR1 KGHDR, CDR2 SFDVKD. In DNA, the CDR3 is TGTGCCACCAGTGATTTCGGTCTCACAGATACGCAGTATTTT. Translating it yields CATSDFGLTDTQYF.

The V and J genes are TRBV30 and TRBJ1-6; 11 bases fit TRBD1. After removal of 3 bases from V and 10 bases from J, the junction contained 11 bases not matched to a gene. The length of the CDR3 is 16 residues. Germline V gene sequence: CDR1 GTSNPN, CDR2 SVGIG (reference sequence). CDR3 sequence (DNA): TGTGCCTGGAGCGAAGAACCGGGACAGGGGGGGTCACCCCTCCACTTT. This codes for CAWSEEPGQGGSPLHF.

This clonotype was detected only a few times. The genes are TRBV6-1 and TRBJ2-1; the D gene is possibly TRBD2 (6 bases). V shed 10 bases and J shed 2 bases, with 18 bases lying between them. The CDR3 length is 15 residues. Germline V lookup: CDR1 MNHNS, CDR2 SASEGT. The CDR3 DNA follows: TGTGCCACCCAAGTCGAGAGCGGGCCCTACAATGAGCAGTTCTTC. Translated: CATQVESGPYNEQFF.

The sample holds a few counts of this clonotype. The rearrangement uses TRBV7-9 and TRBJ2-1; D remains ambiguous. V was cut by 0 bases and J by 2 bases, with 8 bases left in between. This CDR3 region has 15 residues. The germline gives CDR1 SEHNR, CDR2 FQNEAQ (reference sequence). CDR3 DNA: TGTGCCAGCAGCTTAGCTGCGCCAGCCTACAATGAGCAGTTCTTC. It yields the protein CASSLAAPAYNEQFF.

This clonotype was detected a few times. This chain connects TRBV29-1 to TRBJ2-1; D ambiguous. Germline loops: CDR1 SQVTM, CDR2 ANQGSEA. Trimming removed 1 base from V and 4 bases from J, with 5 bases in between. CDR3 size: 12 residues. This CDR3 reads CSVEAQYNEQFF. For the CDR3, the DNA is TGCAGCGTTGAAGCTCAGTACAATGAGCAGTTCTTC.

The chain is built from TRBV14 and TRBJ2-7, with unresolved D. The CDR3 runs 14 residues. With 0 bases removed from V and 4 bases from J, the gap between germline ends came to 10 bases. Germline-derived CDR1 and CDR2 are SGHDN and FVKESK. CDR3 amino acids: CASSQEILGYEQYF. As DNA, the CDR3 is TGTGCCAGCAGCCAAGAAATCCTGGGATACGAGCAGTACTTC. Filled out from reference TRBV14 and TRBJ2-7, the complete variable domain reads EAGVTQFPSHSVIEKGQTVTLRCDPISGHDNLYWYRRVMGKEIKFLLHFVKESKQDESGMPNNRFLAERTGGTYSTLKVQPAELEDSGVYFCASSQEILGYEQYFGPGTRLTVT.

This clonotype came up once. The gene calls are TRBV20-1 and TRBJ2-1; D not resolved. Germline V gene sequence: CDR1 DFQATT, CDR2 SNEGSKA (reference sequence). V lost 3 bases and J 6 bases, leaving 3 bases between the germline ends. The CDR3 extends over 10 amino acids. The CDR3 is CSASANEQFF. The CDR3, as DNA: TGCAGTGCTAGCGCCAATGAGCAGTTCTTC.

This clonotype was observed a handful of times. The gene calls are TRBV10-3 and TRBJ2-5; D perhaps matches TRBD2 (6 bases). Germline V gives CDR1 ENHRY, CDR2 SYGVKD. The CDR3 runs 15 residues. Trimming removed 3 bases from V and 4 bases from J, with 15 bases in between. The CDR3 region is CAISDLRLGGETQYF. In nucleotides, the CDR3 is TGTGCCATCAGTGACCTTCGACTAGGAGGAGAGACCCAGTACTTC.

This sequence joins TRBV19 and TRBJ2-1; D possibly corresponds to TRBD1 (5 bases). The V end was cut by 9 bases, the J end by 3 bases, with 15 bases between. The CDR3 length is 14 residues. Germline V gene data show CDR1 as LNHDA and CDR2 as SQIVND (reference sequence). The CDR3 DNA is TGTGCCAGCCAAACAGGTTACGGCTACAATGAGCAGTTCTTC. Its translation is CASQTGYGYNEQFF.

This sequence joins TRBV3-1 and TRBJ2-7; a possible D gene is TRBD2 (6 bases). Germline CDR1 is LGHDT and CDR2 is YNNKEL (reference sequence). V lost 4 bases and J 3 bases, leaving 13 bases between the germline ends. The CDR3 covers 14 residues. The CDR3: CASSRGVGGYEQYV. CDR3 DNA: TGTGCCAGCAGCCGAGGAGTCGGGGGCTACGAGCAGTACGTC.

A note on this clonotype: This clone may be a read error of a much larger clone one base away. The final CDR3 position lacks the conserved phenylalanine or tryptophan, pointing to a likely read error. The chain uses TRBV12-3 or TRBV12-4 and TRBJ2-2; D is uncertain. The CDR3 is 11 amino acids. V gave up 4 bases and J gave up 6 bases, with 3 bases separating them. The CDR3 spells CASSSPGELFS. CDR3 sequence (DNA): TGTGCCAGCAGTTCCCCCGGGGAGCTGTTTTCT.

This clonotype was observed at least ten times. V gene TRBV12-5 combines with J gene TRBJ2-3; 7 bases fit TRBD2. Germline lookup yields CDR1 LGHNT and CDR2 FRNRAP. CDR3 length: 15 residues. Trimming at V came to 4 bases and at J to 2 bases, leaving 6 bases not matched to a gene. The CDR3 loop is CASGSGLLTTDTQYF. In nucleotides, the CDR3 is TGTGCTAGTGGTTCGGGACTATTGACCACAGATACGCAGTATTTT.